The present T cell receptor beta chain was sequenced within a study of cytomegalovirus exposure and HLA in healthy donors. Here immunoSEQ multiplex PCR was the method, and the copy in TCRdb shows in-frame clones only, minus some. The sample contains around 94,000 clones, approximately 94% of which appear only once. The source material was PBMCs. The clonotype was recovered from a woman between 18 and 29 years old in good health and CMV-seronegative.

The CDR3 loop is CASSVVGQGNTDTQYF. In nucleotides, the CDR3 is TGTGCCAGCAGCGTAGTGGGACAGGGAAACACAGATACGCAGTATTTT. V usage is TRBV9 and J usage is TRBJ2-3; 9 nucleotides agree with TRBD1. The CDR3 runs 16 residues. The germline CDR1 and CDR2 sequences are SGDLS and YYNGEE. The V segment lost 0 bases and the J segment 2 bases; nucleotides outside the gene matches: 4.